This is a list of T cell receptor beta chains from one sample in a study of T-cell memory formation after mild COVID-19. One entry per CDR3 protein, called by TCRdb with MiXCR from the 5' RACE reads. The sample lists 120,000 to 150,000 distinct CDR3 sequences, 15% to 20% occurring once. The source material was PBMCs or a T cell subset sorted from them (not recorded which). The receptors were sampled from an adult woman who had mild COVID-19 (a few samples of this study predate the infection). Cell type and time point are not known. CDR3s include the opening cysteine and the closing phenylalanine or tryptophan. A clone size is listed for some rows: how often the clone was seen (once, few, many), or a class if it is expanded.

v_call clone_size cdr3_aa
TRBV3-1 few CASSSRLAREQYF
TRBV9 - CASSPKQDTGELFF
TRBV7-2 few CASSQTGVTYEQYF
TRBV7-7 - CASSFGPTETQYF
TRBV6-5 few CASSYRAARGETQYF
TRBV4-2 few CASSQAETANTEAFF
TRBV7-2 few CASSSRTSGRAYEQFF
TRBV12-3/TRBV12-4 - CASSPGAAPTQYF
TRBV6-5 few CASSYSSGGTKTQYF
TRBV20-1 few CSARGDRFRASGSLDTQYF
TRBV6-1 few CASSGSREDLMFF
TRBV24-1 - CATGKRAGGSYNEQFF
TRBV9 - CASSVGTVNNEQYF
TRBV5-1 - CATTVGSRWTGELFF
TRBV7-2 - CASSLRDRGTYEQYF
TRBV4-3 many CASSQDQTSGSKFF
TRBV20-1 few CSARDPGLAGYNEQFF
TRBV11-2 few CASSNRLVSAKNIQYF
TRBV29-1 many CSVFESGRNEQYF
TRBV10-3 - CAISEQTYEQYF
TRBV6-5 many CASFGGGPHNEQFF
TRBV4-1 - CASSQVTGAETHYF
TRBV6-1 few CASSDSWDTEAFF
TRBV7-2 few CASSVDREETQYF
TRBV20-1 few CSAGGPSAGTQYF
TRBV30 - CAWRVGQTNTEAFF
TRBV5-1 few CASRPREFYNEQFF
TRBV5-6 - CASRPGLAGGRTDTQYF
TRBV27 - CASSRDRPSGNTIYF
TRBV18 - CASSPTTGTHEKLFF
TRBV7-2 - CASSQGLAGEQYF
TRBV4-1 - CASSQELAGTTEAFF
TRBV24-1 few CATSVDGTRSGYTF
TRBV7-3 - CASSLRGPNTGELFF
TRBV5-1 - CASSLVGGTSNEQYF
TRBV15 - CATSRTSGRAYGANVLTF
TRBV12-3/TRBV12-4 once CASSRQGSVSEKLFF
TRBV6-5 few CASSYLPGGQGASNSPLHF
TRBV3-1 - CASSQVTDWGTEAFF
TRBV12-3/TRBV12-4 - CASRTGQQNTEAFF
TRBV6-5 - CASSSRLAGHYEQYF
TRBV3-1 - CASSQVKRGGGTQYF
TRBV5-1 - CASSLTGDPSYEQYF
TRBV11-3 - CASSPDSGNTIYF
TRBV5-1 - CASSHPISGARDTQYF
TRBV9 - CASSSRDTSKNIQYF
TRBV5-6 few CASSFISVNTEAFF
TRBV11-3 few CASSRWQNEQYF
TRBV6-1 - CASSPAAETQYF
TRBV7-2 few CASSFETGVQPQHF
TRBV7-3 - CASSLGGRRSEAFF
TRBV5-1 - CASSGTGGPDEKLFF
TRBV19 few CASSTKTGWTGELFF
TRBV18 - CASSPRGLAYEQFF
TRBV18 few CASSPDGAMNTEAFF